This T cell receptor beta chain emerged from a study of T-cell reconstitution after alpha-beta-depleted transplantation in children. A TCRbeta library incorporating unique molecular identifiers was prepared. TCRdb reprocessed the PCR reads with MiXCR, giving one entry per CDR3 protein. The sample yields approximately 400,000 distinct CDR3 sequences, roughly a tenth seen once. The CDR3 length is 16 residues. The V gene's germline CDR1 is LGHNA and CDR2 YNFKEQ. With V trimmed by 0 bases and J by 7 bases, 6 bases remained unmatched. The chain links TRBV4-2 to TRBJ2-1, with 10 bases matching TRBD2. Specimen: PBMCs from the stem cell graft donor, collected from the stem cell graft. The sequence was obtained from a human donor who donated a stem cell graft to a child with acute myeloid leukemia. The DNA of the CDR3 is TGTGCCAGCAGCCAAGAAGAGCGGGGGGGGCGGAATGAGCAGTTCTTC. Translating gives CASSQEERGGRNEQFF.